The 6 T cell receptor beta chains listed next were all sequenced from one sample in a study of cytomegalovirus exposure and HLA in healthy donors. PCR amplification relied on 60 Vbeta primers (plus 13 Jbeta primers). Data came from immunoSEQ multiplex PCR; TCRdb stores just in-frame clones and leaves some out. The sample data list 75,000 to 100,000 clones. Sequencing was performed on PBMCs. The source is a woman aged 60-75 years in good health and CMV-seronegative.

The J gene is TRBJ2-1, the V gene TRBV30; TRBD2 agrees at 15 bases. Trimming took 4 bases from V and 6 from J; bases not matched to a gene: 13. In germline, CDR1 is GTSNPN, CDR2 SVGIG (reference sequence). The CDR3 runs to 18 residues. Written as DNA, the CDR3 is TGTGCCTGGACTATCGCTTGGACTAGCGGGAGGGCGAGCAATGAGCAGTTCTTC. Residues: CAWTIAWTSGRASNEQFF.

The gene calls are TRBV7-2 and TRBJ2-3, with 8 bases fitting TRBD1. There are 14 residues in the CDR3. V was clipped by 1 base and J by 15 bases; unmatched bases: 12. CDR1 is SGHTA and CDR2 is FQGNSA in the germline V gene. In DNA, the CDR3 is TGTGCCAGCAGCTTAGGGACCGTAGGACAGGGCCTCTATTTT. Protein product: CASSLGTVGQGLYF. Filled out from reference TRBV7-2 and TRBJ2-3, the complete variable domain reads GAGVSQSPSNKVTEKGKDVELRCDPISGHTALYWYRQSLGQGLEFLIYFQGNSAPDKSGLPSDRFSAERTGGSVSTLTIQRTQQEDSAVYLCASSLGTVGQGLYFGPGTRLTVL.

The J gene is TRBJ2-1, the V gene TRBV27; 10 bases are a match to TRBD2. This CDR3 contains 16 residues. Germline CDR1 is MNHEY and CDR2 is SMNVEV (reference sequence). Trimming removed 5 bases from V and 6 bases from J; junction bases left unmatched: 10. The CDR3 nucleotides read TGTGCCAGCAGTCAAACTAGCGGGATGCCCCTCAATGAGCAGTTCTTC. This translates into CASSQTSGMPLNEQFF.

This sequence joins TRBV28 and TRBJ1-5, with D unresolved. Germline V gene lookup returns CDR1 MDHEN and CDR2 SYDVKM. There are 14 residues in the CDR3. V was clipped by 8 bases and J by 1 base, with 12 bases between them. The chain's CDR3 is CASQLEGSNQPQHF. The CDR3, as DNA: TGTGCCAGCCAGTTGGAGGGAAGCAATCAGCCCCAGCATTTT.

The chain recombines TRBV9 with TRBJ2-5, with 7 nucleotides matching TRBD2. V shed 4 bases, J shed 7 bases, and the junction held 19 bases outside the gene matches. CDR1 is SGDLS, CDR2 YYNGEE, per germline. The CDR3 is 17 amino acids. The CDR3 region is CASSPIRDFRPGGTQYF. DNA of the CDR3: TGTGCCAGCAGCCCCATCCGGGACTTTCGGCCGGGGGGGACCCAGTACTTC.

The chain joins TRBV6-4 to TRBJ2-5; 10 positions match TRBD2. Germline V gene sequence: CDR1 MRHNA, CDR2 SNTAGT. The CDR3 has 14 amino acids. Unmatched junction bases numbered 3, after V lost 3 bases and J lost 5 bases. The CDR3 DNA reads as TGTGCCAGCAGTGAGGCTAGCGGGAGCGAGACCCAGTACTTC. This sequence encodes CASSEASGSETQYF.